This T cell receptor (beta chain) was retrieved from a study of PD-L1 blockade in urothelial cancer. The study's findings and limits: Patients who had durable benefit saw their tumor-associated blood clones expand more at 3 weeks. A below-median TCR clonality in blood before treatment predicted better survival.

Germline CDR1 and CDR2: SGHNT and YYREEE (reference sequence). The length of the CDR3 is 12 residues. V lost 4 bases and J lost 9, with 11 bases in between. This sample's time point: peripheral blood 6 weeks after treatment start. Note on this clone: Its matching antigen is unknown.

Synthetic TCR analog templates were spiked into all PCRs individually. Profiling relied on immunoSEQ multiplex PCR, and the TCRdb table lists in-frame clones only, not all of them. Of tens of thousands of clones listed, 80% to 95% are singletons. The TCR was taken from a woman over 75 with urothelial cancer. Sample: PBMCs, taken around atezolizumab (anti-PD-L1) treatment. The V and J genes are TRBV5-4 and TRBJ2-1; D may be TRBD1 (5 bases). CDR3 protein: CASSLMQGEQFF. In DNA, the CDR3 is TGTGCCAGCAGCCTTATGCAGGGTGAGCAGTTCTTC.